This T cell receptor beta chain was identified during a study of control samples from healthy donors and cancer patients. TCRdb's copy holds only in-frame clones and misses some; the assay was immunoSEQ multiplex PCR. The top ten hold 11% of the sample, which has 17,000 or so clones, 86% seen once. Germline V CDR1 and CDR2: LNHDA, SQIVND (reference sequence). There are 15 residues in the CDR3. V lost 4 bases, J lost 1 base, and 4 bases stayed unmatched. The sample consisted of PBMCs. J is TRBJ1-1 and V is TRBV19; TRBD1 matches 9 bases. The sequence came from an older woman with colorectal cancer. CDR3: CASSRPGQGNTEAFF. CDR3 coding DNA: TGTGCCAGTAGTAGGCCGGGACAGGGGAACACTGAAGCTTTCTTT.